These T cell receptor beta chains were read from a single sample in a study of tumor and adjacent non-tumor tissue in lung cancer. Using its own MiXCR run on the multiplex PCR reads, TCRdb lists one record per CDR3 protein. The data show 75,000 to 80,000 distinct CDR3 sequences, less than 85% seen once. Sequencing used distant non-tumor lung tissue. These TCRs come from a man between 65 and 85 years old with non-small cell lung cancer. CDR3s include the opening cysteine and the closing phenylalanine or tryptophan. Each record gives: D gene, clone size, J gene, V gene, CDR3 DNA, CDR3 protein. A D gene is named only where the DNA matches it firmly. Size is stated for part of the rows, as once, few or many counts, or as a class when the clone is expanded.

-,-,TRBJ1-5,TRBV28,TGTGCCAGCAGAGTAGAGGCGAGGAGTCTAAATCAGTCCCAGCATTTT,CASRVEARSLNQSQHF
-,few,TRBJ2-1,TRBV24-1,TGTGCCACCAGTGACTTCAGGGCAGTTACAGACAATGAGCAGTTCTTC,CATSDFRAVTDNEQFF
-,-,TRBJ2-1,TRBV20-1,TGCAGTGCTAGATTCAGTAACGGGGGAGGCAATGAGCAGTTCTTC,CSARFSNGGGNEQFF
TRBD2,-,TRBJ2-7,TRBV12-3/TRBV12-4,TGTGCCAGCAATTTTTGGGGGGGGGAGGTCGGGTCCTACGAGCAGTACTTC,CASNFWGGEVGSYEQYF
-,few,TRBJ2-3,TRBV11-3,TGTGCCAGCACTCGTCGGGAAGTAAGTATAGATACGCAGTATTTT,CASTRREVSIDTQYF
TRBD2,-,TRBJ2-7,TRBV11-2,TGTGCCAGCAACTTAGCTAGCGGGACCTACGAGCAATACTTC,CASNLASGTYEQYF
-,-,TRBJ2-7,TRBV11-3,TGTGCCAGCAGTTCCGACGTCTCCTACGAGCACTGCTTC,CASSSDVSYEHCF
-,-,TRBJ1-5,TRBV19,TGTCCCAGTAGTGACAAAGGGATTGGTCAGCCCCAGCATTTT,CPSSDKGIGQPQHF
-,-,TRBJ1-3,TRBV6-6,TGTGCCAGCAGTATTGGGCATACCTCTGGAAACATCATATGTTTT,CASSIGHTSGNIICF
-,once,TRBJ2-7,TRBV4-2,TGTGCCAGCAACCAGGAGCCGGGACGCCTCTACGAGCACTACTTC,CASNQEPGRLYEHYF
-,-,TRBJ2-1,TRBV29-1,TGCAGAGATGTGGGGAGGCGCACAAACAATGAGCAGTTCTTC,CRDVGRRTNNEQFF
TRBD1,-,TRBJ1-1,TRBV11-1,TGTGTCAACAGCGCCGACAGGGACAATGAAGCTTTCTTT,CVNSADRDNEAFF
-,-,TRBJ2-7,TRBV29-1,TGCACCGTTGATAACGGTCCCTACGAGCAGTACTTC,CTVDNGPYEQYF
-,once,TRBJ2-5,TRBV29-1,TGCAGCGTGGCCTACAGGTTCCAACAGACAGAGTACTTC,CSVAYRFQQTEYF
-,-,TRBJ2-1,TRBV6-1,TGTGTCAGCAGTGAAGATGTGGGACTCTTTGGCTACAATGAGCAGTTCTTC,CVSSEDVGLFGYNEQFF
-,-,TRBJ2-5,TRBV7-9,TGTGCCAGCAGATTAGCATGGGTACAGGGCAAGACCCAGTACTTC,CASRLAWVQGKTQYF
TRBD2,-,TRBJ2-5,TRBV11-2,TGTGCCAGCAGCTTAGCGTTAGCGGGGGGTACTCGAGCGACCCAGTACTTC,CASSLALAGGTRATQYF
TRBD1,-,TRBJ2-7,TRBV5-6,TGTGCCAGTAGCTCCGTTGTCCTGGACAGGACCTACGAGCACTACTTC,CASSSVVLDRTYEHYF
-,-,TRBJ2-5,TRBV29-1,TGCAGCCTTGTACAGATGGCAGGAGAGACCCAGTGCTTC,CSLVQMAGETQCF
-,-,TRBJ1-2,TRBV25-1,TGTGTCAGCAGTAAGTTGAACAATTGGCAGACCGGTTACACCTTC,CVSSKLNNWQTGYTF
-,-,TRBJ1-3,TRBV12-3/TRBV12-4,TGTACCAGCAGTCGTCCCGAGACGGGGATCGGCTCTGGAAACACCATATATTTT,CTSSRPETGIGSGNTIYF
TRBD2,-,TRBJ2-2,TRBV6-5,TGTGCCAACAGTCAGGCGGGAGGGTATACCGGGGAGCTGTTTTTT,CANSQAGGYTGELFF
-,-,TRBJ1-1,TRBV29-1,TGCAGCGTTGTGGCGGAGAGACGTGAAGCTCTCTTT,CSVVAERREALF
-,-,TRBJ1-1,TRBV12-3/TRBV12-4,TGTACCAGCAGTTTTCAGGGGAACACTGAAGTTTTCTTT,CTSSFQGNTEVFF
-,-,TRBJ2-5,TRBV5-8,TGTGCCAGCAGCTTTTACGGGATCAGGGTGGAGACCCAGTGCTTC,CASSFYGIRVETQCF
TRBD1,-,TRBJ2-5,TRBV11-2,TGTGCCGGCAGAACGGGGACAGTTGGGCAAGAGACCCAGTACTTC,CAGRTGTVGQETQYF
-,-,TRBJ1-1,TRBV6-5,TGTGTCAGCAAACAACATGGCGGGGGCACGAACACTGAAGCTTTCTTT,CVSKQHGGGTNTEAFF
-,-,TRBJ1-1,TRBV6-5,TGTGCCAGCAGCTATTCGGGGCGAGCGAACACTGAAGCTTTCTTT,CASSYSGRANTEAFF
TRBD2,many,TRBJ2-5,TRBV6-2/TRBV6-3,TGTGCCAGCAGTTCCGGACTAGCGGGAGATTTGGAGACCCAGTACTTC,CASSSGLAGDLETQYF
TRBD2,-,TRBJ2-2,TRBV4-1,TGCGCCAGCGGAGCAAGAGGGTCTAGCGGGGGGCCGCGGGGAATCTGGGAGCTGTTTTTT,CASGARGSSGGPRGIWELFF
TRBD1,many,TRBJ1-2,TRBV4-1,TGCGCCAGCAGCCAAGGGAGGGGACAGGGAATAGGCTACACCTTC,CASSQGRGQGIGYTF
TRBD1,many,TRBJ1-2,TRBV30,TGTGCCTGGAGTGTACCCCGGGACAGGGGGCTTGGTGGCTACACCTTC,CAWSVPRDRGLGGYTF
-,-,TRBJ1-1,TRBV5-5,TGTACCAGCAGCTTGGAACAGATCATGAACACTGAAGTTTTCTTT,CTSSLEQIMNTEVFF
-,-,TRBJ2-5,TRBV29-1,TGCAACCTTGTACAGCTGGCAGGAGAGAGCCAGTACTTC,CNLVQLAGESQYF
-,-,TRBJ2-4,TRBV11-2,TGTGCCAGCAGCTTAATGGGTGCACTAGACATCCATTACTTC,CASSLMGALDIHYF
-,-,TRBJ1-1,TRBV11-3,TGTGCCAGCTGCTTAGATTCCCCTGAGAGGGTTGAAGCTTTCTTT,CASCLDSPERVEAFF
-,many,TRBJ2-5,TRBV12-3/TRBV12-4,TGTGCCAGCAGTTTATCGGAGACCCAGTACTTC,CASSLSETQYF
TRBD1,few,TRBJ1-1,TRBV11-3,TGTGCCAGCAGCTTCTGGGACAGAACCTTGAACACCGAAGCTTTCTTT,CASSFWDRTLNTEAFF
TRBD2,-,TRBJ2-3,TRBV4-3,TGCGCATGCAGCCAAGGGACAGCGGGAGGGAGCACAGATACGCAGTATTTT,CACSQGTAGGSTDTQYF
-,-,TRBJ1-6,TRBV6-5,TGTGCCAGTAGTCATTCCGACGGTAAAAATACACCCCTCCACTTT,CASSHSDGKNTPLHF
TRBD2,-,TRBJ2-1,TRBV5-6,TGTGCCAGCAGCTTGGGGTTGAGTAGCGGGGGGAGAAGTATGCAGTTCTTC,CASSLGLSSGGRSMQFF
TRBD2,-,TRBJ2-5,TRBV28,TGTACCAGCAGTTTCCAAACGGGGGGGACACAGGGACTGGACCCCCTAGGGACCCAGTACTTC,CTSSFQTGGTQGLDPLGTQYF
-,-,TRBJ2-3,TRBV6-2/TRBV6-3,TGTGGCAGCGGCGCGTATGCGCAGTATTTT,CGSGAYAQYF
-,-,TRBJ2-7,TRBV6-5,TGTGGCAGCAGTTACTTTAGCTCGGACATGGAGCTGTACTTC,CGSSYFSSDMELYF
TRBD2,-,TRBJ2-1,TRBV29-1,TGCAGCGTTGGGAGTAGGCGGGGGGGCGGAAATGAGCAGTTCTTC,CSVGSRRGGGNEQFF
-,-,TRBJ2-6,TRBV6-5,TGTGCCAGCAGTTCCGGGACCGGGGGCTCTGGGGTCAACCTCCTGACTTTC,CASSSGTGGSGVNLLTF
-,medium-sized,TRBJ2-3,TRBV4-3,TGCGCCAGCAGCCAAGTTAGTTCCGGGGATACGCAGTATTTT,CASSQVSSGDTQYF
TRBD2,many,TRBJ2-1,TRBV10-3,TGTGCCATCAGTGAGCTCAAAGGAAGCGGGAGGACCTCGGGGAATGAGCAGTTCTTC,CAISELKGSGRTSGNEQFF
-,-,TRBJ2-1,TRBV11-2,TGTGCCAGCGTTTGGGGCTCCAACGCCGCCTCCTACCATGATCAGTTCTTC,CASVWGSNAASYHDQFF
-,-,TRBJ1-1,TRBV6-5,TGTGCCAGCAGCCCTCCTGACAGGATGAACACTGAGGCTTTCTTT,CASSPPDRMNTEAFF
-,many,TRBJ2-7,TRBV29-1,TGCAGCGTTCGGAAACAGGGAGGTAGTTACGAGCAGTACTTC,CSVRKQGGSYEQYF
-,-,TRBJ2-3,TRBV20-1,TGCAGTAACCTACAATCGCCAAGCACAGATACGCAGTATTTT,CSNLQSPSTDTQYF
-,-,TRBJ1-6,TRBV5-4,TGTGCCAGCAGTTTGCCACCACAGGCATCACCCCTCCACTTT,CASSLPPQASPLHF
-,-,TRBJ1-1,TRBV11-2,TGTGCCAGCAGCCCGGGGGGGGCCATGAACACTGAAGCTTTCTTT,CASSPGGAMNTEAFF